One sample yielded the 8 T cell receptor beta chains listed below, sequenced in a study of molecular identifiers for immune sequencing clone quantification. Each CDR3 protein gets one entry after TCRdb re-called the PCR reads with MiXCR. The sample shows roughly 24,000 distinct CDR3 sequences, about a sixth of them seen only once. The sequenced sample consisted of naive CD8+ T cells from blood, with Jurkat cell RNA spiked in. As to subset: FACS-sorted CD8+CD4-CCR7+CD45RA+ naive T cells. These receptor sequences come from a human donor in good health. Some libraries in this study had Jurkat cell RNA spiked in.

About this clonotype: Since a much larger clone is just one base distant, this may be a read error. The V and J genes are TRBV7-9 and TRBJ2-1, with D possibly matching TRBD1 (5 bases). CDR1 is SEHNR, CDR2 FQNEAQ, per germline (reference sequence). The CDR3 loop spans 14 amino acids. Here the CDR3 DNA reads TGTGCCGGCAGTGTCCCAGGGTCCTACAATGAGCAGTTCTTC. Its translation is CAGSVPGSYNEQFF.

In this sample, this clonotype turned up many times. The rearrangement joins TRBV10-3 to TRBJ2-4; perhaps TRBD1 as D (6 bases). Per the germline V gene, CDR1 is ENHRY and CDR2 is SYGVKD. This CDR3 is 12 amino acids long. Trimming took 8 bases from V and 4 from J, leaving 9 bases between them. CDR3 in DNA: TGTGCCATCGGGACAATGAAAAACATTCAGTACTTC. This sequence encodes CAIGTMKNIQYF.

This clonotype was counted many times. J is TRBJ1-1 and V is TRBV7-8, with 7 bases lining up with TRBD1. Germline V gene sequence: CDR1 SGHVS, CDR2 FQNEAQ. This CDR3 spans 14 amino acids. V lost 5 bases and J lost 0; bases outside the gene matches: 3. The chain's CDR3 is CASSHRGMNTEAFF. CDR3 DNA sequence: TGTGCCAGCAGCCACAGGGGCATGAACACTGAAGCTTTCTTT.

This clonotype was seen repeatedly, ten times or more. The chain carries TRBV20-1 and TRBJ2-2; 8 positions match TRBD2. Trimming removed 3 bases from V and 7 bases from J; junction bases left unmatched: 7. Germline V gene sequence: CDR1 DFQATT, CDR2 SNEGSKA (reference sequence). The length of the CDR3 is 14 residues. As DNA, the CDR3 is TGCAGTGCTAGCTACAGCGGGAGATTCGGGGAGCTGTTTTTT. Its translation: CSASYSGRFGELFF.

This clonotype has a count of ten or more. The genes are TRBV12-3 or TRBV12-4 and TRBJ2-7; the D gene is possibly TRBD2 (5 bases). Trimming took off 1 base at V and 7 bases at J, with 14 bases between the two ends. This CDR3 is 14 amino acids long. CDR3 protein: CASSLVGGPGEQYF. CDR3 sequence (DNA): TGTGCCAGCAGTTTAGTTGGAGGACCGGGTGAGCAGTACTTC.

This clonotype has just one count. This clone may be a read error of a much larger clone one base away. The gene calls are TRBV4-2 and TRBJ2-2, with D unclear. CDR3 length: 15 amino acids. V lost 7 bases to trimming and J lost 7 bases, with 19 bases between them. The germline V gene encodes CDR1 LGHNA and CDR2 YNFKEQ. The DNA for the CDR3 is TGTGCCAGCAACCCAGAGGAAAGGGCCGGCGGGGAGCTGTTTTTT. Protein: CASNPEERAGGELFF.

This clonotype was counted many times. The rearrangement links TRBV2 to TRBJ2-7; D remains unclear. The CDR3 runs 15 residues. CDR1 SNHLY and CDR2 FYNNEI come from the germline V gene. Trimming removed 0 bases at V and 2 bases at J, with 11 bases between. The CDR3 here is CASSEAVLGPYEQYF. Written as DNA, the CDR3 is TGTGCCAGCAGTGAAGCGGTTCTGGGCCCCTACGAGCAGTACTTC.

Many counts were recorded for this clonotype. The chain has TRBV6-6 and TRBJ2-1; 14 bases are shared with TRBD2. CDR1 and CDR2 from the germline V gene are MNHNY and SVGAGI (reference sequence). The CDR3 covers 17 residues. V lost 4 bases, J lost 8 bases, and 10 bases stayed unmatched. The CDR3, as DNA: TGTGCCAGCAGTTTATCTACGGGACTAGCGGGAGTGGATGAGCAGTTCTTC. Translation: CASSLSTGLAGVDEQFF.